The rows below give T cell receptor beta chains drawn from one sample of a study of response to subunit inactivated influenza vaccine. MiXCR, run by TCRdb on the RT-PCR reads, gives a single entry per CDR3 protein. The sample carries 650,000 to 700,000 distinct CDR3 sequences, roughly 14% recorded once. Material: PBMCs from blood, obtained 11 to 12 days after vaccination. These receptors were obtained from a man aged 45 to 65 who received an inactivated influenza vaccine. The CDR3 runs from the conserved cysteine through the conserved F or W. A D gene is named only where the DNA matches it firmly. Not every row has a clone size; where given, it reads once, few, many or a size class.

TRBD2	TRBV6-1	NA	TRBJ2-5	TGTGCCAGCAGTACACCCAGGGGAGCGGGGGGCCAAGAGACCCAGTACTTC	CASSTPRGAGGQETQYF
TRBD2	TRBV12-3/TRBV12-4	NA	TRBJ2-3	TGTGCCAGCAGTTCCCGATTAGCGGGAAGGGTAGATACGCAGTATTTT	CASSSRLAGRVDTQYF
NA	TRBV7-8	few	TRBJ2-7	TGTGCCAGCAGCTTAGCGGGGCAGGTGGGGGAGCAGTACTTC	CASSLAGQVGEQYF
TRBD2	TRBV5-4	few	TRBJ2-1	TGTGCCAGCAGCCGCCTGGGACTAGCGGGGGACAATGAGCAGTTCTTC	CASSRLGLAGDNEQFF
TRBD1	TRBV6-2/TRBV6-3	few	TRBJ1-5	TGTGCCAGCAGTTACGTAAGTGGACAGGGCTTAAAGCCCCAGCATTTT	CASSYVSGQGLKPQHF
NA	TRBV20-1	few	TRBJ1-2	TGCAGTGCTACCCGCCCCGGACCAGGGAATGGCTACACCTTC	CSATRPGPGNGYTF
NA	TRBV25-1	few	TRBJ2-3	TGTGCCAGCAGTACTACTTCCCTTTATGGGGATACGCAGTATTTT	CASSTTSLYGDTQYF
TRBD1	TRBV28	NA	TRBJ2-7	TGTGCCAGCAGTTTACCGCTAGGTCCCGGGACAGGAGACTACGAGCAGTACTTC	CASSLPLGPGTGDYEQYF
NA	TRBV20-1	few	TRBJ2-1	TGCAGTGCTAGCTCAGCGACTGAGCAGTTCTTC	CSASSATEQFF
TRBD2	TRBV13	NA	TRBJ2-4	TGTGCCAGCAGCTCAGGACTAGCGGAAAACATTCAGTACTTC	CASSSGLAENIQYF
TRBD1	TRBV24-1	NA	TRBJ2-1	TGTGCCACCAGTGCACCCATCGGGACAGGGTTCAATGAGCAGTTCTTC	CATSAPIGTGFNEQFF
TRBD2	TRBV4-3	few	TRBJ2-2	TGCGCCAGCAGCCAGGAACCTTTCGGGGCTAGCGGGAACCGGGAGCTGTTTTTT	CASSQEPFGASGNRELFF
NA	TRBV20-1	few	TRBJ2-7	TGCAGTGCTAGCCTTTTGTTATACGAGCAGTACTTC	CSASLLLYEQYF
TRBD2	TRBV20-1	NA	TRBJ2-3	TGCAGTGCCGCGAGAGCTAGCGGGAGTTCAGATACGCAGTATTTT	CSAARASGSSDTQYF
TRBD2	TRBV12-3/TRBV12-4	NA	TRBJ2-1	TGTGCCAGCAGTCCGCGGACTAGCGGGAGAAGCCCTGAGCAGTTCTTC	CASSPRTSGRSPEQFF
TRBD2	TRBV29-1	few	TRBJ2-7	TGCAGCGTTGAAGGGACTAGCGGACCTTACGAGCAGTACTTC	CSVEGTSGPYEQYF
NA	TRBV6-1	few	TRBJ2-1	TGTGCCAGCAGTGGCCCTTTTTTACGCAACTCCTACAATGAGCAGTTCTTC	CASSGPFLRNSYNEQFF
NA	TRBV25-1	NA	TRBJ2-7	TGTGCCAGCAGTTCTTCAGTGGGTCCCTACGAGCAGTACTTC	CASSSSVGPYEQYF
NA	TRBV12-3/TRBV12-4	NA	TRBJ1-5	TGTGCCAGCAGTTTACGGATCGGCAATCAGCCCCAGCATTTT	CASSLRIGNQPQHF
NA	TRBV24-1	NA	TRBJ2-5	TGTGCCACCAGTGATGTGGGGACCCAGTACTTC	CATSDVGTQYF
NA	TRBV5-6	few	TRBJ2-3	TGTGCCAGCAGCTACTACACAGATACGCAGTATTTT	CASSYYTDTQYF
NA	TRBV18	NA	TRBJ1-3	TGTGCCAGCTCACCAATACCCCGCGGGAGCTCTGGAAACACCATATATTTT	CASSPIPRGSSGNTIYF
TRBD2	TRBV3-1	few	TRBJ2-1	TGTGCCAGCAACCACGCCGGGACTAGCGGTTCGCATGAGCAGTTCTTC	CASNHAGTSGSHEQFF
TRBD1	TRBV7-9	NA	TRBJ1-1	TGTGCCAGCAGCTTAGTCGCAGGGGGCGGAAGGAGAGCTTTCTTT	CASSLVAGGGRRAFF